This TCR beta chain is from a study of control samples from healthy donors and cancer patients. The method was immunoSEQ multiplex PCR; TCRdb's version includes in-frame clones alone and lacks a portion of them. This sample has 95,000 to 100,000 clones; roughly 89% occur once, and the top ten carry about 7.8%. The CDR3 has 19 amino acids. The germline CDR1 and CDR2 sequences are SGDLS and YYNGEE. Germline trimming cut 3 bases from V and 5 bases from J; bases unmatched to any gene: 16. This clone has only one observation. The sequence was obtained from a young man in good health. Material for sequencing was blood. J is TRBJ2-5 and V is TRBV9; 13 bases match TRBD2. The CDR3 DNA reads TGTGCCAGCAGCGCCAGGGGAACCACTAGCGGGAGGGCCCGGGAGACCCAGTACTTC. It is translated as CASSARGTTSGRARETQYF.